One and the same sample provided the 32 T cell receptor beta chains below, sequenced in a study of T cell changes during pregnancy in multiple sclerosis. The repertoire was sequenced with immunoSEQ multiplex PCR; TCRdb's copy has only in-frame clones and lacks some. The data show roughly 53,000 clones, roughly 92% seen once. The sequences come from CD4+ T cells from peripheral blood mononuclear cells, collected in the second trimester of pregnancy. These receptor sequences come from a female donor in good health, enrolled as a control in a pregnancy study.

The chain recombines TRBV18 with TRBJ1-6; a possible D gene is TRBD1 (5 bases). The V and J ends lost 0 bases and 6 bases respectively, with 12 bases between them. This CDR3 has 16 amino acids. Germline loops: CDR1 KGHSH, CDR2 LQKENI. CDR3 region: CASSPPGRGSNSPLHF. The CDR3 bases are TGTGCCAGCTCACCACCGGGGCGGGGAAGTAATTCACCCCTCCACTTT.

V is TRBV4-2 and J is TRBJ2-7, with TRBD1 as a possible D gene (6 bases). The CDR3 sequence is 15 residues long. Between the trimmed V and J ends, which lost 0 bases and 3 bases, there was a span of 12 bases. Per the germline V gene, CDR1 is LGHNA and CDR2 is YNFKEQ. The CDR3 region has the DNA TGTGCCAGCAGCCAAGATGACAGGAAAAACTACGAGCAGTACTTC. As protein: CASSQDDRKNYEQYF.

Comment on this clone: This sample includes further DNA sequences coding for the same CDR3. V gene TRBV28 combines with J gene TRBJ1-1, with a weak D call TRBD1 (6 bases). The CDR3 has 14 residues. V was pared by 6 bases and J by 1 base, with 12 bases between. Germline values: CDR1 MDHEN, CDR2 SYDVKM. CDR3 residues: CASRSQGGNTEAFF. For the CDR3, the DNA is TGTGCCAGCAGGTCACAAGGGGGGAACACTGAAGCTTTCTTT.

The rearrangement joins TRBV5-6 to TRBJ2-7; 8 nucleotides line up with TRBD1. CDR3 length: 14 amino acids. In germline, CDR1 is SGHDT, CDR2 YYEEEE. V lost 4 bases to trimming and J lost 7 bases; unmatched junction nucleotides: 10. DNA for the CDR3: TGTGCCAGCAGCAACAGACAGGGGATAGGGGAGCAGTACTTC. Its protein product is CASSNRQGIGEQYF. The full variable domain, with the rest looked up from reference TRBV5-6 and TRBJ2-7, is DAGVTQSPTHLIKTRGQQVTLRCSPKSGHDTVSWYQQALGQGPQFIFQYYEEEERQRGNFPDRFSGHQFPNYSSELNVNALLLGDSALYLCASSNRQGIGEQYFGPGTRLTVT.

This clone is termed medium-sized. V is TRBV19 and J is TRBJ1-2; 12 bases line up with TRBD1. Germline V CDR1 and CDR2: LNHDA, SQIVND (reference sequence). The CDR3 contains 15 residues. V lost 5 bases and J lost 8; bases outside the gene matches: 9. The CDR3 DNA is TGTGCCAGTAGTCCCCTGGGGACAGGGGGCCGAGGCTACACCTTC. This gives the protein CASSPLGTGGRGYTF.

This chain connects TRBV9 to TRBJ2-5, with D perhaps matching TRBD1 (6 bases). This CDR3 region has 16 residues. Trimming took off 3 bases at V and 0 bases at J, with 15 bases between the two ends. Germline CDR1 reads SGDLS; CDR2 reads YYNGEE. CDR3 sequence reads: CASSEREGGYQETQYF. CDR3 nucleotides: TGTGCCAGCAGCGAACGAGAAGGGGGTTACCAAGAGACCCAGTACTTC.

The chain combines TRBV6-5 with TRBJ2-7, with a weak D call TRBD2 (5 bases). The germline gives CDR1 MNHEY, CDR2 SVGAGI. The CDR3 length is 15 residues. V shed 2 bases and J shed 6 bases, with 17 bases lying between them. The chain's CDR3 is CASSYGRPGMGEQYF. CDR3 coding DNA: TGTGCCAGCAGTTACGGGCGGCCGGGGATGGGCGAGCAGTACTTC.

V and J are TRBV2 and TRBJ2-3, with 9 bases identical to TRBD1. This CDR3 region has 15 residues. Germline assignment: CDR1 SNHLY and CDR2 FYNNEI. V shed 5 bases, J shed 3 bases, and the junction held 6 bases outside the gene matches. CDR3 sequence reads: CASSYRGLRTDTQYF. As DNA, the CDR3 is TGTGCCAGCAGTTACAGGGGGCTGCGTACAGATACGCAGTATTTT.

This sequence joins TRBV11-2 and TRBJ2-6; no clear D. The ends were cut back, 5 bases at V and 3 bases at J, with 8 bases in the middle. Germline lookup yields CDR1 SGHAT and CDR2 FQNNGV. The CDR3 runs to 14 residues. CDR3 DNA: TGTGCCAGCAGCCCCCCCTTTGGGGCCAACGTCCTGACTTTC. Its protein product is CASSPPFGANVLTF.

This chain joins TRBV7-8 and TRBJ1-1, with 9 bases that match TRBD1. Per germline, CDR1 SGHVS and CDR2 FQNEAQ. Germline trimming cut 4 bases from V and 4 bases from J; bases unmatched to any gene: 7. This CDR3 is 15 amino acids long. The CDR3 DNA reads as TGTGCCAGCAGCTCCAAACAGGGGGCGGTCACTGAAGCTTTCTTT. This translates into CASSSKQGAVTEAFF.

This clone has only a few counts. The chain employs TRBV19 and TRBJ1-3; D is uncertain. Germline CDR1 LNHDA, CDR2 SQIVND (reference sequence). The CDR3 runs to 14 residues. Trimming left V 3 bases short and J 3 bases short, with 9 bases between. This chain's CDR3 is CASSMGFGGNTIYF. The CDR3 nucleotides are TGTGCCAGTAGTATGGGCTTCGGTGGAAACACCATATATTTT.

The J gene is TRBJ1-6, the V gene TRBV2; 8 bases align to TRBD1. This CDR3 has 17 residues. V lost 8 bases and J lost 6; bases outside the gene matches: 15. Germline V gives CDR1 SNHLY, CDR2 FYNNEI. DNA of the CDR3: TGTGCCAGCCTAATAGGCCCCGGACAGGGTTTTAATTCACCCCTCCACTTT. Residues: CASLIGPGQGFNSPLHF.

This clone counts as medium-sized. This rearrangement joins TRBV30 to TRBJ1-4; 7 bases align to TRBD1. Looked up from germline, CDR1 is GTSNPN and CDR2 is SVGIG (reference sequence). Germline trimming cut 5 bases from V and 8 bases from J; bases unmatched to any gene: 5. This CDR3 is 12 amino acids long. CDR3 protein: CAWGRQGEKLFF. The CDR3, as DNA: TGTGCCTGGGGAAGACAGGGCGAAAAACTGTTTTTT.

The rearrangement uses TRBV29-1 and TRBJ2-7, with TRBD2 matching 8 bases. This CDR3 has 12 residues. V shed 6 bases and J 0 bases; nucleotides not matched to a gene: 1. Germline-derived CDR1 and CDR2 are SQVTM and ANQGSEA. CDR3 nucleotides: TGCAGCGTAGGACTAGCCTCCTACGAGCAGTACTTC. This translates into CSVGLASYEQYF.

The V and J genes are TRBV5-1 and TRBJ2-3, with D unclear. The V gene's germline CDR1 is SGHRS and CDR2 YFSETQ. This CDR3 comprises 15 residues. The V end was cut by 0 bases, the J end by 1 base, with 9 bases between. CDR3 amino acids: CASSLAGQGTDTQYF. The CDR3 DNA follows: TGCGCCAGCAGCTTGGCCGGCCAGGGCACAGATACGCAGTATTTT.

There are a few counts of this clone. The J gene is TRBJ2-2, the V gene TRBV5-4; no clear D. Germline values: CDR1 SGHNT, CDR2 YYREEE (reference sequence). Trimming took 3 bases from V and 2 from J, leaving 5 bases between them. The CDR3 spans 13 residues. The CDR3: CASSSLNTGELFF. The CDR3 region has the DNA TGTGCCAGCAGCTCCTTAAACACCGGGGAGCTGTTTTTT.

The chain links TRBV7-2 to TRBJ2-5; 10 bases match TRBD1. This CDR3 spans 13 amino acids. V lost 5 bases and J lost 5; bases outside the gene matches: 2. CDR1 and CDR2 (germline): SGHTA, FQGNSA. CDR3 loop: CASSRDRGETQYF. The CDR3 nucleotides read TGTGCCAGCAGCAGGGACAGGGGCGAGACCCAGTACTTC.

The chain is built from TRBV7-2 and TRBJ1-2; D might be TRBD1 (5 bases). The ends were cut back, 1 base at V and 3 bases at J, with 9 bases in the middle. CDR3 size: 14 residues. Germline CDR1 and CDR2: SGHTA and FQGNSA. The CDR3 loop reads CASSLGARDYGYTF. CDR3 nucleotides: TGTGCCAGCAGCTTAGGCGCCAGGGACTATGGCTACACCTTC.

The rearrangement joins TRBV10-3 to TRBJ1-2, with 8 bases matching TRBD1. Per germline, CDR1 ENHRY and CDR2 SYGVKD. The CDR3 runs to 13 residues. Trimming removed 2 bases from V and 9 bases from J; junction bases left unmatched: 5. The CDR3 nucleotides read TGTGCCATCAGTGAGGGACAGGGTCTTAGCTACACCTTC. Amino acids: CAISEGQGLSYTF.

V and J are TRBV7-3 and TRBJ1-2; D ambiguous. V lost 5 bases, J lost 6 bases, and 13 bases lay in between. The CDR3 is 13 amino acids. CDR1 and CDR2 from the germline V gene are SGHTA and FQGTGA. Here the CDR3 reads CASSRLATDGYTF. The CDR3 nucleotides read TGTGCCAGCAGCCGCCTGGCAACCGATGGCTACACCTTC.

The genes are TRBV19 and TRBJ1-2; 8 nucleotides align to TRBD1. V was pared by 1 base and J by 5 bases, with 6 bases of the junction left unmatched. From germline, CDR1 is LNHDA and CDR2 SQIVND (reference sequence). The CDR3 length is 15 residues. The CDR3 region is CASSIGQGLGYGYTF. CDR3 sequence (DNA): TGTGCCAGTAGTATAGGACAGGGGTTAGGTTATGGCTACACCTTC.

The chain uses TRBV9 and TRBJ1-1, with D tentatively TRBD1 (6 bases). Germline assignment: CDR1 SGDLS and CDR2 YYNGEE. The CDR3 has 13 residues. V shed 3 bases and J shed 6 bases, with 12 bases lying between them. CDR3 protein: CASSASWTAEAFF. Here the CDR3 DNA reads TGTGCCAGCAGCGCCTCATGGACAGCTGAAGCTTTCTTT.

This chain links TRBV10-1 with TRBJ2-5, with 8 bases fitting TRBD1. Per germline, CDR1 WNHNN and CDR2 SYGVQD (reference sequence). Losses at the gene ends were 6 bases for V and 5 bases for J; bases not matched to a gene: 5. The CDR3 sequence is 13 residues long. In DNA, the CDR3 is TGCGCCAGCAGGGACAGGGTTACGGAGACCCAGTACTTC. It translates to CASRDRVTETQYF.

The chain employs TRBV5-5 and TRBJ1-1, with TRBD1 as a possible D gene (5 bases). Trimming shortened V by 0 bases and J by 1 base, and 10 bases separated the two germline ends. The CDR3 is 15 amino acids. The germline V gene encodes CDR1 SGHKS and CDR2 YYEKEE (reference sequence). CDR3 coding DNA: TGTGCCAGCAGCTTGGTGTGGCAGGGGAACACTGAAGCTTTCTTT. This codes for CASSLVWQGNTEAFF.

The V gene is TRBV5-1, the J gene TRBJ2-3; 9 nucleotides agree with TRBD2. Trimming cost V 4 bases and J 5 bases; bases outside gene matches: 11. This CDR3 spans 16 amino acids. Germline values: CDR1 SGHRS, CDR2 YFSETQ. The CDR3 nucleotides read TGCGCCAGCAGCCCCGGCGGGGGGGGCTGGGAAGATACGCAGTATTTT. It codes for CASSPGGGGWEDTQYF.

The chain couples TRBV10-2 to TRBJ2-6; D remains unclear. The length of the CDR3 is 17 residues. In germline, CDR1 is WSHSY, CDR2 SAAADI. Trimming took 2 bases from V and 4 from J, leaving 15 bases between them. CDR3 sequence reads: CASSEVAPSLGANVLTF. The DNA of the CDR3 is TGCGCCAGCAGTGAGGTGGCCCCCTCTCTGGGGGCCAACGTCCTGACTTTC.

This chain joins TRBV5-1 and TRBJ1-1; possibly TRBD1 for D (6 bases). This CDR3 has 16 amino acids. V lost 5 bases and J 3 bases, leaving 20 bases between the germline ends. Germline assignment: CDR1 SGHRS and CDR2 YFSETQ. CDR3 region: CASSSDRGASDTEAFF. The DNA of the CDR3 is TGCGCCAGCAGTTCGGACAGAGGCGCTTCGGACACTGAAGCTTTCTTT.

The chain links TRBV30 to TRBJ1-6, with D perhaps matching TRBD1 (5 bases). V dropped 6 bases and J dropped 8 bases, with 14 bases sitting between them. CDR3 length: 13 amino acids. Germline values: CDR1 GTSNPN, CDR2 SVGIG (reference sequence). CDR3 amino acids: CACHSGRDSPLHF. CDR3 nucleotide sequence: TGTGCCTGCCACTCTGGCAGGGATTCACCCCTCCACTTT. Using reference TRBV30 and TRBJ1-6 for the parts outside the CDR3, the full variable domain is SQTIHQWPATLVQPVGSPLSLECTVEGTSNPNLYWYRQAAGRGLQLLFYSVGIGQISSEVPQNLSASRPQDRQFILSSKKLLLSDSGFYLCACHSGRDSPLHFGNGTRLTVT.

The J gene is TRBJ2-5, the V gene TRBV4-3; 7 bases line up with TRBD1. This CDR3 is built from 15 residues. V dropped 0 bases and J dropped 2; count of bases not matched to a gene: 3. CDR1 and CDR2 (germline): LGHNA, YSLEER. The chain's CDR3 is CASSQDQQGQETQYF. DNA for the CDR3: TGCGCCAGCAGCCAAGACCAACAGGGGCAAGAGACCCAGTACTTC.

The chain uses TRBV2 and TRBJ1-5; D unclear. Germline assignment: CDR1 SNHLY and CDR2 FYNNEI. The CDR3 has 14 amino acids. V lost 5 bases to trimming and J lost 4 bases, with 12 bases between them. The CDR3 sequence is CASSSDSLNQPQHF. The CDR3 nucleotides read TGTGCCAGCAGTTCGGACTCGTTGAATCAGCCCCAGCATTTT.

This clone was seen only a few times. This rearrangement joins TRBV16 to TRBJ1-1, with 7 bases identical to TRBD1. Germline V lookup: CDR1 KGHSY, CDR2 FQNENV. The V segment lost 0 bases and the J segment 5 bases; nucleotides outside the gene matches: 3. The CDR3 is 14 amino acids. CDR3 in DNA: TGTGCCAGCAGCCAATCGACAGGGAAGACTGAAGCTTTCTTT. Residues: CASSQSTGKTEAFF.

The V gene is TRBV7-2, the J gene TRBJ1-4; D perhaps matches TRBD1 (6 bases). The CDR3 contains 15 residues. V lost 5 bases to trimming and J lost 4 bases, with 14 bases between them. CDR1 is SGHTA, CDR2 FQGNSA, per germline. The CDR3 region is CASSRRQGNNEKLFF. Here the CDR3 DNA reads TGTGCCAGCAGCCGGCGGCAGGGGAATAATGAAAAACTGTTTTTT.